These 6 T cell receptor beta chains share one sample of origin, sequenced in a study of CD8 T cells in Susac syndrome. With random hexamers, reverse transcription was performed on about 0.5 to 1 ug of RNA. TCRdb processed the immunoSEQ multiplex PCR reads anew with MiXCR; each CDR3 protein has one entry. Of about 82,000 distinct CDR3 sequences in the sample, 96% are singletons; the top ten hold 0.5% to 0.8%. The sequenced sample was CD8+ T cells from PBMCs. The source of these receptors is a human donor with Susac syndrome.

The V gene is TRBV4-1, the J gene TRBJ1-3; D is unresolved. The CDR3 contains 13 residues. V lost 0 bases and J lost 4, with 4 bases in between. From germline, CDR1 is MGHRA and CDR2 YSYEKL. The CDR3 spells CASSQESGNTIYF. In DNA form, the CDR3 reads TGCGCCAGCAGCCAAGAATCCGGAAACACCATATATTTT.

V and J are TRBV27 and TRBJ1-2, with 10 bases aligning to TRBD1. CDR1 and CDR2 from the germline V gene are MNHEY and SMNVEV (reference sequence). After removal of 5 bases from V and 5 bases from J, the junction contained 5 bases not matched to a gene. There are 14 residues in the CDR3. CDR3: CASSLGQGPYGYTF. The DNA of the CDR3 is TGTGCCAGCAGTCTGGGACAGGGGCCTTATGGCTACACCTTC.

This chain links TRBV3-1 with TRBJ2-7; no clear D. V was clipped by 0 bases and J by 7 bases, with 10 bases between them. The CDR3 covers 13 residues. Germline CDR1 and CDR2: LGHDT and YNNKEL (reference sequence). The CDR3 sequence: CASSQENFGEQYF. The CDR3 DNA follows: TGTGCCAGCAGCCAAGAAAATTTCGGGGAGCAGTACTTC.

This clonotype has just one count. V is TRBV28 and J is TRBJ2-3; 7 bases agree with TRBD1. Trimming at V came to 5 bases and at J to 4 bases, leaving 3 bases not matched to a gene. Per the germline V gene, CDR1 is MDHEN and CDR2 is SYDVKM. The CDR3 extends over 13 amino acids. DNA of the CDR3: TGTGCCAGCAGTGCGCAGGGGGCAGATACGCAGTATTTT. This sequence encodes CASSAQGADTQYF.

The chain is built from TRBV5-4 and TRBJ2-2, with no clear D. The V gene's germline CDR1 is SGHNT and CDR2 YYREEE (reference sequence). The V end lost 0 bases, the J end lost 7 bases, and 4 bases lay between the germline ends. The CDR3 loop spans 12 amino acids. CDR3: CASSLGLGELFF. CDR3 sequence (DNA): TGTGCCAGCAGCTTGGGTCTCGGGGAGCTGTTTTTT.

This chain uses TRBV30 with TRBJ1-1; D not resolved. Trimming took 4 bases from V and 7 from J, leaving 10 bases between them. Germline CDR1 and CDR2: GTSNPN and SVGIG (reference sequence). The CDR3 sequence is 11 residues long. The CDR3 DNA sequence: TGTGCCTGGAAGACGGACTTTGAAGCTTTCTTT. Amino acid sequence: CAWKTDFEAFF.